This entry concerns a single T cell receptor (beta chain). The antigen is not known. Generated by immunoSEQ multiplex PCR, the TCRdb table keeps only in-frame clones and is missing some. The sample lists tens of thousands of clones, roughly 78% occurring once. The source of the sample is a study of PD-1 blockade in classical Hodgkin lymphoma. Study-level background: A 3 mg/kg intravenous dose of nivolumab was received by patients every 2 weeks.

The CDR3 length is 16 residues. CDR1 SGHNT and CDR2 YYREEE come from the germline V gene (reference sequence). J gave up 0 bases and V 4 bases, and 9 bases lay outside the gene matches. Time point indicated: cycle 4 day 1 (C4D1), after less than seven weeks of nivolumab. All the patients suffered relapse after autologous stem cell transplantation, and brentuximab vedotin exposure differed. General study points: Relative to healthy donors, newly diagnosed patients reportedly had lower baseline TCR diversity, which was reported as lower still in relapsed/refractory patients. At C4D1, TCR diversity had climbed significantly for CD4+ cells, though not for CD8+ cells. What drove the repertoire differences, possibly disease activity or prior therapy, has not been defined.

This receptor was taken from a human donor with classical Hodgkin lymphoma. The sample consisted of peripheral blood mononuclear cells (PBMCs), taken before the fourth cycle of nivolumab. The rearrangement links TRBV5-4 to TRBJ1-2, with 7 bases aligning to TRBD1. The CDR3 sequence: CASSRTGGQTNYGYTF. For the CDR3, the DNA is TGTGCCAGCAGCCGGACTGGGGGACAGACTAACTATGGCTACACCTTC.